This T cell receptor beta chain emerged from a study of blood T cell repertoires in COVID-19. Study background: Donors in the United States, Italy and Spain gave samples during acute or convalescent COVID-19. Nucleic acid was either cDNA or gDNA, and it came from T cells, B-cell-depleted T cells, or PBMCs.

Between the trimmed V and J ends, which lost 5 bases and 1 base, there was a span of 8 bases. Germline V lookup: CDR1 SGHTA, CDR2 FQGTGA. This CDR3 contains 13 residues. Ages ranged from about 18 to 89 years, with residence in 24 US areas. Donors in Cohort 3 counted as recovered after two negative PCRs, clearance, or symptom resolution. Using immunoSEQ multiplex PCR, the repertoire was profiled, and TCRdb retains in-frame clones only, with some absent. Among approximately 210,000 clones listed, roughly 82% were seen once. The chain employs TRBV7-3 and TRBJ2-5, with D perhaps TRBD1 (5 bases). This clonotype originated in a man in his forties or fifties who had recovered from COVID-19. Sequenced input: PBMCs or T cells enriched from blood (not recorded which). The CDR3 protein is CASSPGPQETQYF. The CDR3, as DNA: TGTGCCAGCAGCCCAGGGCCCCAAGAGACCCAGTACTTC.